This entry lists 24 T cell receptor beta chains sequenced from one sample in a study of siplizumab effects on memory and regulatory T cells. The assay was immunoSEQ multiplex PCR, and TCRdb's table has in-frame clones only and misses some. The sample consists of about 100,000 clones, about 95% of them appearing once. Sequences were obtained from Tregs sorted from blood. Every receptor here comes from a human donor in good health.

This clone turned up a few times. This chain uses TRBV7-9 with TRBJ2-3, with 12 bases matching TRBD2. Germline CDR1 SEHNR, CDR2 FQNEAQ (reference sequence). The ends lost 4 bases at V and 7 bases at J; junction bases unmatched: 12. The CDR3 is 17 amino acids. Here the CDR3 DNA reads TGTGCCAGCAGCTCTTACGCTAGCGGGAGGGCCGGAAATACGCAGTATTTT. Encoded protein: CASSSYASGRAGNTQYF.

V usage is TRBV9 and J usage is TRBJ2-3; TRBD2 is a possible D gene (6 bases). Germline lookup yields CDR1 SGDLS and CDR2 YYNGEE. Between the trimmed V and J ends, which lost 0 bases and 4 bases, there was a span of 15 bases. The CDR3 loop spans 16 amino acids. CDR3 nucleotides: TGTGCCAGCAGCGTAGAGGTGGGAGGAGGGGCAGATACGCAGTATTTT. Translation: CASSVEVGGGADTQYF.

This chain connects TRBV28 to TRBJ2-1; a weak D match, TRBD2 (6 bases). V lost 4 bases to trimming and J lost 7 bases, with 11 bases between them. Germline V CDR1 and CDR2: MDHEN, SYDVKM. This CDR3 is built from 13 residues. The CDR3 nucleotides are TGTGCCAGCAGTTGGGTGGCGGGGAATGAGCAGTTCTTC. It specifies CASSWVAGNEQFF.

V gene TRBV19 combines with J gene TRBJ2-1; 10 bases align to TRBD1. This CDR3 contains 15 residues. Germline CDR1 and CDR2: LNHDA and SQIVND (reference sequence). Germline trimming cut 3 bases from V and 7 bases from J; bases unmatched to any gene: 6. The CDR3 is CASSMMGTGENEQFF. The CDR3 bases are TGTGCCAGTAGTATGATGGGGACAGGGGAGAATGAGCAGTTCTTC.

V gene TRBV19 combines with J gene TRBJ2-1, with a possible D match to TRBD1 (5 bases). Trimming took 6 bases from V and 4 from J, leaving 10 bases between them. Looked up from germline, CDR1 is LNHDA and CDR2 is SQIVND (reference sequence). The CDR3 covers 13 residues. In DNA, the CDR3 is TGTGCCAGTAGGTCAGGGCCTTACAATGAGCAGTTCTTC. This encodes CASRSGPYNEQFF.

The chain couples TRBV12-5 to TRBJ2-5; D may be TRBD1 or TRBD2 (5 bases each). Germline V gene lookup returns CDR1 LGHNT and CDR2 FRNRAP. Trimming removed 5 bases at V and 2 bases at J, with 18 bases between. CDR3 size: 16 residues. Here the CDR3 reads CASGEGRDSGQETQYF. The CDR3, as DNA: TGTGCTAGTGGTGAGGGCCGAGACAGCGGACAAGAGACCCAGTACTTC. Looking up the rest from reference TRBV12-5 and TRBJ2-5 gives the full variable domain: DARVTQTPRHKVTEMGQEVTMRCQPILGHNTVFWYRQTMMQGLELLAYFRNRAPLDDSGMPKDRFSAEMPDATLATLKIQPSEPRDSAVYFCASGEGRDSGQETQYFGPGTRLLVL.

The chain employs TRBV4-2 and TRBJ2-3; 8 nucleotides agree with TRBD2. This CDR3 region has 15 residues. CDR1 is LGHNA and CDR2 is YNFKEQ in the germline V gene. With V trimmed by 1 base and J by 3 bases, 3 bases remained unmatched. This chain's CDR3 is CASSQVTSGTDTQYF. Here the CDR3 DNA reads TGTGCCAGCAGCCAAGTAACTAGCGGAACAGATACGCAGTATTTT.

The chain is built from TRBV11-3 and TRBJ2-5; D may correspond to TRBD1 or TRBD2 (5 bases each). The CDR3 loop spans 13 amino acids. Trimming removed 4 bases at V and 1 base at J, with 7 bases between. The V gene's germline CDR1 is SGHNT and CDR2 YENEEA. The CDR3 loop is CASSWGSQETQYF. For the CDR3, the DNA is TGTGCCAGCAGCTGGGGGTCCCAAGAGACCCAGTACTTC.

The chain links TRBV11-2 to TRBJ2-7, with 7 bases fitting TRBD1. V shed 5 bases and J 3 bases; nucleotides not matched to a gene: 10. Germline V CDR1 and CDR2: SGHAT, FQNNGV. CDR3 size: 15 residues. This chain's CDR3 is CASSLQDRDIYEQYF. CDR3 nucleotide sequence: TGTGCCAGCAGCCTTCAAGACAGGGACATCTACGAGCAGTACTTC. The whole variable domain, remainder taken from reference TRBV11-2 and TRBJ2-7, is EAGVAQSPRYKIIEKRQSVAFWCNPISGHATLYWYQQILGQGPKLLIQFQNNGVVDDSQLPKDRFSAERLKGVDSTLKIQPAKLEDSAVYLCASSLQDRDIYEQYFGPGTRLTVT.

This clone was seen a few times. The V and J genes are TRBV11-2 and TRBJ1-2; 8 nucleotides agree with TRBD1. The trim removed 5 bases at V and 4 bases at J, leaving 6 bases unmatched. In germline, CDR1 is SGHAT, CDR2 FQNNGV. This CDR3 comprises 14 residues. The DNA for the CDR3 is TGTGCCAGCAGCCCAGACAGGGGATCCTATGGCTACACCTTC. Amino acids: CASSPDRGSYGYTF.

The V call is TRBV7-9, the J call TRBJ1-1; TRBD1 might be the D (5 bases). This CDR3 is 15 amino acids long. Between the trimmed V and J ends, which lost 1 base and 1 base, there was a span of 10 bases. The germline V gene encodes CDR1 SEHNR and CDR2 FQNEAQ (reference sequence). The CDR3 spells CASSLVRQPNTEAFF. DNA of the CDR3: TGTGCCAGCAGCTTAGTGCGACAGCCGAACACTGAAGCTTTCTTT.

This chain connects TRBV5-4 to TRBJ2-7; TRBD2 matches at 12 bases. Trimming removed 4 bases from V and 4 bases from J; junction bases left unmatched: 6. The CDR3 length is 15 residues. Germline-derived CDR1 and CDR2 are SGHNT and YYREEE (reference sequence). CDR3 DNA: TGTGCCAGCAGCCCTACGACTAGCGGGAGATACGAGCAGTACTTC. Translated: CASSPTTSGRYEQYF.

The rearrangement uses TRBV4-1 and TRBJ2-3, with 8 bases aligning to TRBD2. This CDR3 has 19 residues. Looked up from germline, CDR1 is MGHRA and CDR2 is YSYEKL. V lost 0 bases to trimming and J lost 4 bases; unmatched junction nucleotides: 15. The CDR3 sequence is CASSQEYSPGLAFPDTQYF. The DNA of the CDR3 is TGCGCCAGCAGCCAAGAGTATAGTCCAGGACTAGCCTTCCCAGATACGCAGTATTTT.

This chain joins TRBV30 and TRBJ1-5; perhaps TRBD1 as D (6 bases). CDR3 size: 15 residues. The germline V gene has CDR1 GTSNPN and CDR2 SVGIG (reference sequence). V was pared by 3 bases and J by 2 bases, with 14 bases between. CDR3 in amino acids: CAWRTQGTRNQPQHF. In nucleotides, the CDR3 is TGTGCCTGGAGGACACAGGGTACGCGCAATCAGCCCCAGCATTTT.

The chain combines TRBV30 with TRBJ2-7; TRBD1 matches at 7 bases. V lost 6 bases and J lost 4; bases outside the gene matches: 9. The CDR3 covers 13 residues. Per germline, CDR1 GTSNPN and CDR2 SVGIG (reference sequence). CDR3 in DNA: TGTGCCTGCCCGATCAGGGGGAGTTACGAGCAGTACTTC. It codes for CACPIRGSYEQYF.

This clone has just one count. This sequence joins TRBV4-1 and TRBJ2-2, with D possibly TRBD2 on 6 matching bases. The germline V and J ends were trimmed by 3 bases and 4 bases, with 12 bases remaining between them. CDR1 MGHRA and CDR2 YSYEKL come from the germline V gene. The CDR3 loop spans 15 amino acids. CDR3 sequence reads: CASSQSGGATGELFF. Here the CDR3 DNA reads TGCGCCAGCAGCCAGAGTGGCGGGGCCACCGGGGAGCTGTTTTTT.

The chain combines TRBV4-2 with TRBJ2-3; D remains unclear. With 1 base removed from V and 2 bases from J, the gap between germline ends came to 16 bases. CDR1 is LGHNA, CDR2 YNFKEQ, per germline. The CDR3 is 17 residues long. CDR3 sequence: CASSQGAMGSLTDTQYF. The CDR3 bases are TGTGCCAGCAGCCAAGGCGCCATGGGCTCCCTCACAGATACGCAGTATTTT.

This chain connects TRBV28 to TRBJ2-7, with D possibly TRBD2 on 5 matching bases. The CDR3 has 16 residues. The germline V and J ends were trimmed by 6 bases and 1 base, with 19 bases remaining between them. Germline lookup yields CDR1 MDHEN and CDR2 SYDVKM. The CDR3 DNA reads TGTGCCAGCAGGCCTAGCAGGTGGGGTCGGTCCTACGAGCAGTACTTC. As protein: CASRPSRWGRSYEQYF.

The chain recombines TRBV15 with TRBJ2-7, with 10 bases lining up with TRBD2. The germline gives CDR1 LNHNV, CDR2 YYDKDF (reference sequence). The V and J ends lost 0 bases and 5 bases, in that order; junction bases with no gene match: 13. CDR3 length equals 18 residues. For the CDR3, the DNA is TGTGCCACCAGCAGAGATTTCCGGCTAGCGGGAGTAAGTCACGAGCAGTACTTC. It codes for CATSRDFRLAGVSHEQYF.

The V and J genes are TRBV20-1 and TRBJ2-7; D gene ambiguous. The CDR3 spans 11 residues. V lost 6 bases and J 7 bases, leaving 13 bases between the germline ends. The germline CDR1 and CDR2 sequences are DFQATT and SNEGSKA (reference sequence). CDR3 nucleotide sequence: TGCAGTGCAACACCCCTTCGGGAGCAGTACTTC. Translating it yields CSATPLREQYF.

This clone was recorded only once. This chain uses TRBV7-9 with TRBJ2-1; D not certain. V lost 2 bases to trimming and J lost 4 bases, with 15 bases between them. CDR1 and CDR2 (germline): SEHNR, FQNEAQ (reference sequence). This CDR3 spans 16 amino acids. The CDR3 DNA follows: TGTGCCAGCAGCTTATCGGGTTTCGACGGATACAATGAGCAGTTCTTC. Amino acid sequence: CASSLSGFDGYNEQFF.

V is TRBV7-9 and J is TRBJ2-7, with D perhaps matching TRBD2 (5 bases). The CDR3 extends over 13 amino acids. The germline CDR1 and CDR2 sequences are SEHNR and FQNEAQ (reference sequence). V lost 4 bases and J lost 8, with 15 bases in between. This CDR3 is CASSSDARGQQYF. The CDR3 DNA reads TGTGCCAGCAGCTCCGATGCCCGAGGGCAGCAGTACTTC. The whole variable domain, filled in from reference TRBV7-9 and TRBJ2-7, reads DTGVSQNPRHKITKRGQNVTFRCDPISEHNRLYWYRQTLGQGPEFLTYFQNEAQLEKSRLLSDRFSAERPKGSFSTLEIQRTEQGDSAMYLCASSSDARGQQYFGPGTRLTVT.

CDR3 protein: CASSTQGFSGNTIYF. The CDR3 DNA reads TGCGCCAGCAGTACGCAGGGGTTCTCTGGAAACACCATATATTTT. The gene calls are TRBV10-2 and TRBJ1-3, with D maybe TRBD1 (6 bases). V lost 5 bases and J lost 0, with 11 bases in between. CDR1 WSHSY and CDR2 SAAADI come from the germline V gene. The CDR3 contains 15 residues.

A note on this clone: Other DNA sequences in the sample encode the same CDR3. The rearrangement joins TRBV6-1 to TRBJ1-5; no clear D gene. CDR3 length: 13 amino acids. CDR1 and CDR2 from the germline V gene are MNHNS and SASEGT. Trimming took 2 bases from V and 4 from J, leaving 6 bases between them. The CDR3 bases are TGTGCCAGCAGTGAACTCGGGAATCAGCCCCAGCATTTT. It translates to CASSELGNQPQHF.